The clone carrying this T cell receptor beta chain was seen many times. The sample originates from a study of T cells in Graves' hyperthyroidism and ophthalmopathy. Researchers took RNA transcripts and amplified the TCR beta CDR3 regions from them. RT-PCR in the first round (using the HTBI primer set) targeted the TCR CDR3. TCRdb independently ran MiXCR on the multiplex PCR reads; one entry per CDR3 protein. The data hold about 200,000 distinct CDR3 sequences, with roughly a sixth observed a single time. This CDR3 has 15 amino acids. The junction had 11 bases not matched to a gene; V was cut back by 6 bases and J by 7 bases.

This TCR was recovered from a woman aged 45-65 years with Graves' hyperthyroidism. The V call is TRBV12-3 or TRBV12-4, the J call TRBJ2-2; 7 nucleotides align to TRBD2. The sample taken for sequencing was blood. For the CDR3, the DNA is TGTGCCAGCAGAAGGGGACGGACTAGTTTCGGGGAGCTGTTTTTT. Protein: CASRRGRTSFGELFF.